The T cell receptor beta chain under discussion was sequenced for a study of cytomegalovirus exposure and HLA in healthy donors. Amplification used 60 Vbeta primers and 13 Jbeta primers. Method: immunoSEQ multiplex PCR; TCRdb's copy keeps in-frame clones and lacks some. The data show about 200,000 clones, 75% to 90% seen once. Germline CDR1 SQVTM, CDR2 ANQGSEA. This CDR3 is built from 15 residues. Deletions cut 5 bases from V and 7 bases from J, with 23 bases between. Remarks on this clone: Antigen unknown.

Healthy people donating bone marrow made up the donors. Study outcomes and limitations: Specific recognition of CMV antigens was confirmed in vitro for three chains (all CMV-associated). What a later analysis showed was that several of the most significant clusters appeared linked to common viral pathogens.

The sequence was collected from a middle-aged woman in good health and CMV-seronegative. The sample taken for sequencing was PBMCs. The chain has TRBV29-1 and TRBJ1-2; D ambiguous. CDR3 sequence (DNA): TGCAGCGTTACTACCAATGCGGGGTTTGTGGGTGGCTACACCTTC. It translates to CSVTTNAGFVGGYTF.